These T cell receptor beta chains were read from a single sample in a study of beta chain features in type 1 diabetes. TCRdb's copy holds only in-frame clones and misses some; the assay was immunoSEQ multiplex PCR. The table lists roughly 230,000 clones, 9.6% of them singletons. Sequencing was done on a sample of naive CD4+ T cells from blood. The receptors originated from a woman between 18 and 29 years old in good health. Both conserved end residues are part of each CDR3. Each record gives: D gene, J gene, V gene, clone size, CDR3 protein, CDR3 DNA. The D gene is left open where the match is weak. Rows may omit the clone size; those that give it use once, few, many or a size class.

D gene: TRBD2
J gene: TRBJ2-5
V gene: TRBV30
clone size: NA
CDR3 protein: CAWSLTSGVMETQYF
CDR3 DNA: TGTGCCTGGAGTCTAACTAGCGGGGTGATGGAGACCCAGTACTTC

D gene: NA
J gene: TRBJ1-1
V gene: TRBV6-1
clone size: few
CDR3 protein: CASSVQENTEAFF
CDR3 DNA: TGTGCCAGCAGTGTACAGGAGAACACTGAAGCTTTCTTT

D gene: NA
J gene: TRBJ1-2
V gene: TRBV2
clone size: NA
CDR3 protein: CASSEARTAVNYGYTF
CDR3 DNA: TGTGCCAGCAGTGAAGCGCGGACAGCTGTAAACTATGGCTACACCTTC

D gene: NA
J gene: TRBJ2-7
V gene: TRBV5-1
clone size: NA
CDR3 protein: CASSSGLLGFYEQYF
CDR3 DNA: TGCGCCAGCAGCTCGGGATTGCTAGGATTTTACGAGCAGTACTTC

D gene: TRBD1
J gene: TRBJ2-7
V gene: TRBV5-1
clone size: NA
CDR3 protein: CASSLAGTVYEQYF
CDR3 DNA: TGCGCCAGCAGCTTGGCCGGGACAGTCTACGAGCAGTACTTC

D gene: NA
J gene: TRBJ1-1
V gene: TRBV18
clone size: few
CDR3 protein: CASSPQRDGEAFF
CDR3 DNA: TGTGCCAGCTCACCACAACGGGATGGTGAAGCTTTCTTT

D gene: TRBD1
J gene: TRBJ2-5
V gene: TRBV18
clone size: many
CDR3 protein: CASSPGQGNGETQYF
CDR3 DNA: TGTGCCAGCTCACCAGGACAGGGGAACGGGGAGACCCAGTACTTC

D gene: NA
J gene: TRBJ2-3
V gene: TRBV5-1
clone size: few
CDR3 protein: CASSIAGLADTQYF
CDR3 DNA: TGCGCCAGCAGCATTGCAGGGCTGGCAGATACGCAGTATTTT

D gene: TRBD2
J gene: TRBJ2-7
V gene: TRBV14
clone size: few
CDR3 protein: CASSQGSGLSYEQYF
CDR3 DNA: TGTGCCAGCAGCCAAGGTAGCGGGCTCTCCTACGAGCAGTACTTC

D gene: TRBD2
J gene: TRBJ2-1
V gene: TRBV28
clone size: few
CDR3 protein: CASSSLAGGPYNEQFF
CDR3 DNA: TGTGCCAGCAGTTCCCTAGCGGGGGGCCCCTACAATGAGCAGTTCTTC

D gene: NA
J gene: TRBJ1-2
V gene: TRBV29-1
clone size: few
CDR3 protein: CSVEEAGYGYTF
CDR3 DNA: TGCAGCGTTGAAGAGGCAGGCTATGGCTACACCTTC

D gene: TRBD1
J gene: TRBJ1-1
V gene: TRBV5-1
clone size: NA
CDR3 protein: CASSYQGAGGMNTEAFF
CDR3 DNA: TGCGCCAGCAGCTACCAGGGGGCGGGGGGGATGAACACTGAAGCTTTCTTT

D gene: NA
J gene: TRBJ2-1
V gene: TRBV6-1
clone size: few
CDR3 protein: CASSENRVYNEQFF
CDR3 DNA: TGTGCCAGCAGTGAAAATCGGGTCTACAATGAGCAGTTCTTC

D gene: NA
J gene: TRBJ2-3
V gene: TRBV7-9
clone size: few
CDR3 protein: CASSLDQGSTDTQYF
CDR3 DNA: TGTGCCAGCAGCTTAGATCAGGGGAGCACAGATACGCAGTATTTT

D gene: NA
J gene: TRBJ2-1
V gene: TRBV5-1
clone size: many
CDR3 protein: CASTAVGYNEQFF
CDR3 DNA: TGCGCCAGCACAGCGGTTGGCTACAATGAGCAGTTCTTC

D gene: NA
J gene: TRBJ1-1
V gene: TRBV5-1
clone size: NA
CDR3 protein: CASSQQSNTEAFF
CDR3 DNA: TGCGCCAGCAGCCAACAGTCGAACACTGAAGCTTTCTTT

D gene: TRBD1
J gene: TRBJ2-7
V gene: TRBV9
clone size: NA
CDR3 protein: CASSFRTGGDEQYF
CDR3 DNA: TGTGCCAGCAGCTTTCGGACAGGGGGCGACGAGCAGTACTTC

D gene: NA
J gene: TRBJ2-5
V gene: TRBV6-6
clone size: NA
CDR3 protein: CASSYMIRETQYF
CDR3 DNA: TGTGCCAGCAGTTATATGATTCGGGAGACCCAGTACTTC

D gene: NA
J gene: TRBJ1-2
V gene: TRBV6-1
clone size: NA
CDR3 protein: CASSEDPPTGSHGYTF
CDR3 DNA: TGTGCCAGCAGTGAAGACCCCCCTACAGGGTCGCACGGCTACACCTTC

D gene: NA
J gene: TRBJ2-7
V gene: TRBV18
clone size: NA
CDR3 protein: CASSPRETGEQYF
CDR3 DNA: TGTGCCAGCTCACCACGGGAGACCGGCGAGCAGTACTTC

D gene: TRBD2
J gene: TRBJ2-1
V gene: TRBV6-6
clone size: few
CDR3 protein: CASSYTSGYEQFF
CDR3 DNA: TGTGCCAGCAGTTACACTAGCGGCTATGAGCAGTTCTTC

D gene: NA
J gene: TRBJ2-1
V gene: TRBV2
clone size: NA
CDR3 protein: CASSERPRDNEQFF
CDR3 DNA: TGTGCCAGCAGTGAACGCCCACGGGACAATGAGCAGTTCTTC

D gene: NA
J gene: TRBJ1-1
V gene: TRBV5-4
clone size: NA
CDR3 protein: CASSLSGRANTEAFF
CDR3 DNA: TGTGCCAGCAGCTTGAGTGGGAGGGCGAACACTGAAGCTTTCTTT

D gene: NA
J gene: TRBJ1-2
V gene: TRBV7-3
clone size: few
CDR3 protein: CASSLGQDSDGYTF
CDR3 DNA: TGTGCCAGCAGCTTAGGTCAGGACTCGGATGGCTACACCTTC

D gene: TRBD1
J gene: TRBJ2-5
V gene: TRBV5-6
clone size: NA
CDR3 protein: CASSPQDRGQETQYF
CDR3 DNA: TGTGCCAGCAGCCCACAGGACAGGGGGCAAGAGACCCAGTACTTC

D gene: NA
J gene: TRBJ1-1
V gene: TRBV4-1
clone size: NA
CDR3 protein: CASSQVGALTAEAFF
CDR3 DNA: TGCGCCAGCAGCCAAGTGGGAGCCCTAACGGCTGAAGCTTTCTTT

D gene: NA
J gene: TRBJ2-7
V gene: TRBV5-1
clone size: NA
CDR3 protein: CASSPGAARAYEQYF
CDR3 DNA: TGCGCCAGCAGCCCAGGGGCCGCTAGAGCCTACGAGCAGTACTTC

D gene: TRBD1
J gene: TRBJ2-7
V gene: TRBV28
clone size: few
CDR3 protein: CASSYPSRDRNEQYF
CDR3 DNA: TGTGCCAGCAGTTATCCCTCCCGGGACAGAAACGAGCAGTACTTC

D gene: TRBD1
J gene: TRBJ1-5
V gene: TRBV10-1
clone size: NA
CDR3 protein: CASSATGVQPQHF
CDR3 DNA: TGCGCCAGCAGTGCGACAGGGGTTCAGCCCCAGCATTTT

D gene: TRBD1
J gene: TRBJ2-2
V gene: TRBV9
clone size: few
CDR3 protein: CASSVGPRPGQGTGELFF
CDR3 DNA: TGTGCCAGCAGCGTAGGACCGAGACCGGGACAGGGGACCGGGGAGCTGTTTTTT

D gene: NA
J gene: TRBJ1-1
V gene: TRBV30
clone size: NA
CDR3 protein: CAWRWGHVRMRTEAFF
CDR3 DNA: TGTGCCTGGAGGTGGGGGCACGTGCGGATGAGGACTGAAGCTTTCTTT

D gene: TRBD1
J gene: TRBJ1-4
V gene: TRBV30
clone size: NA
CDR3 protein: CAGTEGWSRGEKLFF
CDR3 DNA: TGTGCCGGGACAGAGGGATGGAGCCGTGGTGAAAAACTGTTTTTT

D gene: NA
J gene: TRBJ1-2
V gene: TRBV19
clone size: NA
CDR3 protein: CASSGQLNYGYTF
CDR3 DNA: TGTGCCAGTAGCGGACAGCTTAACTATGGCTACACCTTC

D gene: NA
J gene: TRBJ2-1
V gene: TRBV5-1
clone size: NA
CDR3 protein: CASSLDGVPGGSSEQFF
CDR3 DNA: TGCGCCAGCAGCTTGGACGGCGTTCCTGGGGGGAGTAGTGAGCAGTTCTTC

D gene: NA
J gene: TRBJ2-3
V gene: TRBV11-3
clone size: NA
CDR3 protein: CASSLDLRDFGTDTQYF
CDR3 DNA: TGTGCCAGCAGCTTAGATCTAAGGGACTTCGGCACAGATACGCAGTATTTT

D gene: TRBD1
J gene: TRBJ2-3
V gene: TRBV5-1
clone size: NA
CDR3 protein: CASSDGTGYTDTQYF
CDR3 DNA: TGCGCCAGCAGCGATGGGACAGGGTACACAGATACGCAGTATTTT

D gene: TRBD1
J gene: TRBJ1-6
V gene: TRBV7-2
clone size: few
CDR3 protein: CASSYRGDSSYNSPLHF
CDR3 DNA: TGTGCCAGCAGCTACAGGGGAGACAGCTCCTATAATTCACCCCTCCACTTT

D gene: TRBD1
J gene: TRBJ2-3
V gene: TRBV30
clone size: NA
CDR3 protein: CAWSKTGGWADTQYF
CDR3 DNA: TGTGCCTGGAGTAAGACAGGGGGCTGGGCAGATACGCAGTATTTT

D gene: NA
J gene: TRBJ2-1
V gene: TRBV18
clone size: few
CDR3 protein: CASSPWQGSYNEQFF
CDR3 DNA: TGTGCCAGCTCACCATGGCAGGGCTCCTACAATGAGCAGTTCTTC

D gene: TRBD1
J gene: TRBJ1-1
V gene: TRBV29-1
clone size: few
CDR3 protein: CSGGRTGPTTEAFF
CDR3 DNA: TGCAGCGGCGGGAGGACAGGCCCTACCACTGAAGCTTTCTTT

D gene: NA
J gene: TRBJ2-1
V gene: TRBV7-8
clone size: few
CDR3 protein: CASSLGGGPFQNEQFF
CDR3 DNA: TGTGCCAGCAGCTTAGGGGGGGGCCCCTTTCAAAATGAGCAGTTCTTC

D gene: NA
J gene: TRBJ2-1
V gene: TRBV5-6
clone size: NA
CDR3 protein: CASSSPSGFGEQFF
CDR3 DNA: TGTGCCAGCAGCTCCCCTTCAGGGTTTGGTGAGCAGTTCTTC

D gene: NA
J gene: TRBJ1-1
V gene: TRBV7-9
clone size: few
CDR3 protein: CASSPDGVTEAFF
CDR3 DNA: TGTGCCAGCAGCCCAGACGGGGTGACTGAAGCTTTCTTT

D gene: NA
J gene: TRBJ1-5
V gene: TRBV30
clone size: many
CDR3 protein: CAWSGGSNQPQHF
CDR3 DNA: TGTGCCTGGAGTGGAGGGAGCAATCAGCCCCAGCATTTT

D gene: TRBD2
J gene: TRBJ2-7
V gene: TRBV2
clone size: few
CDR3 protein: CASSGLAGSYEQYF
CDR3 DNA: TGTGCCAGCAGCGGGCTAGCGGGAAGCTACGAGCAGTACTTC

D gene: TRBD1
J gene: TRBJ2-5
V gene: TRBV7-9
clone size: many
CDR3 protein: CASSPGGPQETQYF
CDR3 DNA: TGTGCCAGCAGTCCAGGGGGACCCCAAGAGACCCAGTACTTC